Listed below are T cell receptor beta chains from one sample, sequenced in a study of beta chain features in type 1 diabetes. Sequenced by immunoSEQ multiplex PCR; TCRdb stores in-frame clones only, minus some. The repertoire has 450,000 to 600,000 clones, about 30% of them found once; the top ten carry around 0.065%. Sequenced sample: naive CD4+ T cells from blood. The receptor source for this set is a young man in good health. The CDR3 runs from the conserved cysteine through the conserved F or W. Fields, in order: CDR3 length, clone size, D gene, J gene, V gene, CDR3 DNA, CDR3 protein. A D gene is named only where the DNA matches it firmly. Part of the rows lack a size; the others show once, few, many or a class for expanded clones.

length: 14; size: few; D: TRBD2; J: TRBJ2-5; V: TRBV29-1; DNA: TGCAGCGTTTCCCCTGCGGGAGTAGGGGAGACCCAGTACTTC; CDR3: CSVSPAGVGETQYF
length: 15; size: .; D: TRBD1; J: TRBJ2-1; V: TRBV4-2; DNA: TGTGCCAGCAGCCACGGGACAGGGGGCGTCAATGAGCAGTTCTTC; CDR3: CASSHGTGGVNEQFF
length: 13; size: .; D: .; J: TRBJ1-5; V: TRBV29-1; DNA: TGCAGCGTGGAAACAGGGATAAATCAGCCCCAGCATTTT; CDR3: CSVETGINQPQHF
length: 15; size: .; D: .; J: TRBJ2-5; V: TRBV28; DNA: TGTGCCAGCAGTCCCCCGGCAGGGAACCAAGAGACCCAGTACTTC; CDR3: CASSPPAGNQETQYF
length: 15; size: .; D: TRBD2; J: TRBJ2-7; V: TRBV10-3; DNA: TGTGCCATCAGTGACCTAACTAGCGGGGGCTACGAGCAGTACTTC; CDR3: CAISDLTSGGYEQYF
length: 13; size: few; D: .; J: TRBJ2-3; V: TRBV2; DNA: TGTGCCAGCAGTGATCTCGTCACAGATACGCAGTATTTT; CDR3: CASSDLVTDTQYF
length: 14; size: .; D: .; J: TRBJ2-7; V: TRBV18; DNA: TGTGCCAGCTCACCACCGTCGGTATCCTACGAGCAGTACTTC; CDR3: CASSPPSVSYEQYF
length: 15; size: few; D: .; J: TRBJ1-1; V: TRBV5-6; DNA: TGTGCCAGCAGCTTCGTGGTCAGGTCGAACACTGAAGCTTTCTTT; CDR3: CASSFVVRSNTEAFF
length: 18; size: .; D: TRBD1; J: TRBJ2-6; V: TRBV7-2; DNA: TGTGCCAGCACCACAGGGGCTTCGCCGGTCTCTGGGGCCAACGTCCTGACTTTC; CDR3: CASTTGASPVSGANVLTF
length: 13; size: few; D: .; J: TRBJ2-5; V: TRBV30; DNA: TGTGCCTGGAGTCCGACGGACCCAGGGACCCAGTACTTC; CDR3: CAWSPTDPGTQYF
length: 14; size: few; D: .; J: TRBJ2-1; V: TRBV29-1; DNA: TGCAGCGGCGTTACGGGGCGGATCGCCGGTGAGCAGTTCTTC; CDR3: CSGVTGRIAGEQFF
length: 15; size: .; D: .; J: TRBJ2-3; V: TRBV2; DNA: TGTGCCAGCAGTGAAGCGCCGCGGGGCACAGATACGCAGTATTTT; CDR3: CASSEAPRGTDTQYF
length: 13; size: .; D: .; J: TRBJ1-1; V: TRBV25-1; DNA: TGTGCCTCCAGAGGTAGCATGAACACTGAAGCTTTCTTT; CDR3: CASRGSMNTEAFF
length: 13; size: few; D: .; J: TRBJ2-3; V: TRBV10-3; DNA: TGTGCCATCAGTGAGAAGAATACAGATACGCAGTATTTT; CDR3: CAISEKNTDTQYF
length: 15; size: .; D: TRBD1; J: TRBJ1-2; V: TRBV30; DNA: TGTGCCTGGGGCGGACAGGGAAGAGCTAACTATGGCTACACCTTC; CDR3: CAWGGQGRANYGYTF
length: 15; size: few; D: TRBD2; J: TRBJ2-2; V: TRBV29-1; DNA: TGCAGCGGCGGGGCTAGCGGGAGAATTCCCGGGGAGCTGTTTTTT; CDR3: CSGGASGRIPGELFF
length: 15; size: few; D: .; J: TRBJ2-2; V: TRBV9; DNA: TGTGCCAGCAGCGTAGACAGATCGAACACCGGGGAGCTGTTTTTT; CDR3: CASSVDRSNTGELFF
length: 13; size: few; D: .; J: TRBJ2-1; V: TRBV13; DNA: TGTGCCAGCAGCTCGAAGGGTTTAGGTGAGCAGTTCTTC; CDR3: CASSSKGLGEQFF
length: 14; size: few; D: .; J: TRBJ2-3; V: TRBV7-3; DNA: TGTGCCAGCAGTTTGGACCCCGGCACAGATACGCAGTATTTT; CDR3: CASSLDPGTDTQYF
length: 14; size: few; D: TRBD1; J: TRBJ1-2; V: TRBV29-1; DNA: TGCAGCGTTGGGGCAGGGGGCGCATCCTATGGCTACACCTTC; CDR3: CSVGAGGASYGYTF
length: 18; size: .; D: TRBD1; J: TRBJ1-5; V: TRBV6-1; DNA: TGTGCCAGCAGTGAAGGGACAGGGGGCCGTTTTCGAAATCAGCCCCAGCATTTT; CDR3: CASSEGTGGRFRNQPQHF
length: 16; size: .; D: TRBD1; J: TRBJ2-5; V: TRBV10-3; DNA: TGTGCCATCAGTGAGCTCCGGACAGGGGGTGTGTCGACCCAGTACTTC; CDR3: CAISELRTGGVSTQYF
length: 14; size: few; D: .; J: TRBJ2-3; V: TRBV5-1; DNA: TGCGCCAGCAGCTTGGAGTATCGGTTCGATACGCAGTATTTT; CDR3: CASSLEYRFDTQYF
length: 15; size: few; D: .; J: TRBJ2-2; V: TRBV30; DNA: TGTGCCTGGAGTACCCTTCCCGCGAACACCGGGGAGCTGTTTTTT; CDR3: CAWSTLPANTGELFF
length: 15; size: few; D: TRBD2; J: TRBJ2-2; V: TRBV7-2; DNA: TGTGCCAGCAGCTTAGCTGGACTAGCAGCCGGGGAGCTGTTTTTT; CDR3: CASSLAGLAAGELFF
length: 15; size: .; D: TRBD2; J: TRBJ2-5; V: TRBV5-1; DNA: TGCGCCAGCAGCTTACCGGGACTAGCGGTAGAGACCCAGTACTTC; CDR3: CASSLPGLAVETQYF
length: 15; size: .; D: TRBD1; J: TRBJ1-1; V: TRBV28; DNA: TGTGCCAGCAGTTCTATACAGGGGAGGACCACTGAAGCTTTCTTT; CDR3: CASSSIQGRTTEAFF
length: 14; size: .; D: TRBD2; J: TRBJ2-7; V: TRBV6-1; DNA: TGTGCCAGCAGTGGAAAGCGGGAGTACCACGAGCAGTACTTC; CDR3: CASSGKREYHEQYF
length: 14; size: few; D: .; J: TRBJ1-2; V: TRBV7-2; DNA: TGTGCCAGCAGTCGACCTCCAGGGAACTATGGCTACACCTTC; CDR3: CASSRPPGNYGYTF
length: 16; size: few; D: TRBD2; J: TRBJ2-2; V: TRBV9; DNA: TGTGCCAGCAGCGTAACGAGCGGGAGGGGGATCGGGGAGCTGTTTTTT; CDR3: CASSVTSGRGIGELFF
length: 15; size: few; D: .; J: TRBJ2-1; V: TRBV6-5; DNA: TGTGCCAGCAGTTACTATGGCGGCCCCTACAATGAGCAGTTCTTC; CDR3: CASSYYGGPYNEQFF
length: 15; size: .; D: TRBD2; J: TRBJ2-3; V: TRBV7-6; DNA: TGTGCCAGCAGCGCCGGGGGGGGTGGCACAGATACGCAGTATTTT; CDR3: CASSAGGGGTDTQYF
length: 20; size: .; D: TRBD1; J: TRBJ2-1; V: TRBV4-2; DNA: TGTGCCAGCAGGCAGACCGGACAGGGGGAACCCCTGGGAAAATACAATGAGCAGTTCTTC; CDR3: CASRQTGQGEPLGKYNEQFF
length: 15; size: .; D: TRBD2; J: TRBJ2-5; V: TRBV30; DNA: TGTGCCTGGAGCCCGGGACTAGCGGGTCAAGAGACCCAGTACTTC; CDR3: CAWSPGLAGQETQYF
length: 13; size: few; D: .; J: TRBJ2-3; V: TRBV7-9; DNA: TGTGCCAGCAGCTCAGACCGGCCAGATACGCAGTATTTT; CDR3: CASSSDRPDTQYF
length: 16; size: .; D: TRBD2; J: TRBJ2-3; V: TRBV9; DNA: TGTGCCAGCAGCGTAGTAGGGACTAGCGGGCCAGATACGCAGTATTTT; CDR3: CASSVVGTSGPDTQYF
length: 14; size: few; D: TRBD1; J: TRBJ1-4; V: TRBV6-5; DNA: TGTGCCAGCAGTTTGACAGGGGTTGATGAAAAACTGTTTTTT; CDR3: CASSLTGVDEKLFF
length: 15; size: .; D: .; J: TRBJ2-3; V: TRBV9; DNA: TGTGCCAGCAGGGAGACGGGGTTTGACACAGATACGCAGTATTTT; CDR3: CASRETGFDTDTQYF
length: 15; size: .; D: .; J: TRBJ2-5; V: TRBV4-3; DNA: TGCGCCAGCAGCCAACAGGGGCAAAACCAAGAGACCCAGTACTTC; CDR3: CASSQQGQNQETQYF
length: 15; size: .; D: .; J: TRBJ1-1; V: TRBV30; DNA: TGTGCCTGGAGTGTACGAAGCATAAGCAACACTGAAGCTTTCTTT; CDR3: CAWSVRSISNTEAFF
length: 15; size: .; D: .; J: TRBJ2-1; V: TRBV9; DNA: TGTGCCAGCAGCCCCACAGACGGCGCCTACAATGAGCAGTTCTTC; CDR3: CASSPTDGAYNEQFF
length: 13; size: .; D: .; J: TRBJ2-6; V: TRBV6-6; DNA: TGTGCCAGCCTCCGTTCCGGGGCCAACGTCCTGACTTTC; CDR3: CASLRSGANVLTF
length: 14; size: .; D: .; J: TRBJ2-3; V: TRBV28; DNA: TGTGCCAGCAGTTTAAAGACGAGGGGAGATACGCAGTATTTT; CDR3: CASSLKTRGDTQYF
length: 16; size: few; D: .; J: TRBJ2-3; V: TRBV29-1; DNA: TGCAGCGTTGGAGGTACGGCAGGTACTAGCACAGATACGCAGTATTTT; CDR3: CSVGGTAGTSTDTQYF
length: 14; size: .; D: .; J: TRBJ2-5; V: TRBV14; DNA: TGTGCCAGCAGCCAACTAGGGGTACAAGAGACCCAGTACTTC; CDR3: CASSQLGVQETQYF
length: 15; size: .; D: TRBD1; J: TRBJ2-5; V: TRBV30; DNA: TGTGCCCGAGCCCAGCGAAGGGGGCGGACAGAGACCCAGTACTTC; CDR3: CARAQRRGRTETQYF
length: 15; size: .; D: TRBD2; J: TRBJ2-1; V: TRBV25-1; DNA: TGTGCCAGCAGTGCAGGGACTAGCCCTCTAAATGAGCAGTTCTTC; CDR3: CASSAGTSPLNEQFF
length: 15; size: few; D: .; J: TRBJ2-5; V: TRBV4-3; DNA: TGCGCCAGCAGCCGACAGGCAGGAGTATCGGAGACCCAGTACTTC; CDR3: CASSRQAGVSETQYF
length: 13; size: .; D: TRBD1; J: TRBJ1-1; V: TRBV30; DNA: TGTGCCTGGCTTCCGAGGGGGCACACTGAAGCTTTCTTT; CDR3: CAWLPRGHTEAFF
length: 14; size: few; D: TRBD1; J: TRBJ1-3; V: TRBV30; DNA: TGTGCCTGGGATCGGACAGGGGCTGGAAACACCATATATTTT; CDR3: CAWDRTGAGNTIYF
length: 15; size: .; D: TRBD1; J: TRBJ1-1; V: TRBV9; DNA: TGTGCCAGCAGCGCCGCGGGACAGATGAACACTGAAGCTTTCTTT; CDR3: CASSAAGQMNTEAFF
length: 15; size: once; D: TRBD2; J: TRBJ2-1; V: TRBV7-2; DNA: TGTGCCAGCAGCTTAGTAAGCGGGAGGGACTATGAGCAGTTCTTC; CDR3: CASSLVSGRDYEQFF
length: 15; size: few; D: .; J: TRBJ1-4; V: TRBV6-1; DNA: TGTGCCAGCAGCTCAATGAGACAGGAGAATGAAAAACTGTTTTTT; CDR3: CASSSMRQENEKLFF
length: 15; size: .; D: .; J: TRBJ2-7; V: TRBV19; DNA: TGTGCCAGTAGTATAGTCCCCGGGACTCCCTACGAGCAGTACTTC; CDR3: CASSIVPGTPYEQYF
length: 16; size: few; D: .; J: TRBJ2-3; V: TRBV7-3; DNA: TGTGCCAGCAGCTTAAATGGGGGAGCTAGCACAGATACGCAGTATTTT; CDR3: CASSLNGGASTDTQYF
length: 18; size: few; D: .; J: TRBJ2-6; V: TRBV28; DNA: TGTGCCAGCAGTCCCTACTCCGTTCTGGGCTCTGGGGCCAACGTCCTGACTTTC; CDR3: CASSPYSVLGSGANVLTF
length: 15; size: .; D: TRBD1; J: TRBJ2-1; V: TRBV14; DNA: TGTGCCAGCAGCCATCGACGGACAGGGAACAATGAGCAGTTCTTC; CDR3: CASSHRRTGNNEQFF